This TCR beta chain was recovered during a study of CD8 T cells in ankylosing spondylitis. TCRdb itself ran the 5' RACE reads through MiXCR, one entry per CDR3 protein. The sample carries around 770,000 distinct CDR3 sequences, approximately 10% recorded once. As for this clonotype: What it binds is not known.

The germline V gene has CDR1 DFQATT and CDR2 SNEGSKA (reference sequence). V was shortened by 3 bases and J by 1 base, with 15 bases between the two germline ends. This CDR3 has 15 amino acids. The study's findings and limits: What appeared characteristic of ankylosing spondylitis blood was a TCR beta motif of seven to nine highly homologous variants.

Sequencing input: blood, either unsorted or a sorted T cell fraction (not recorded which). The TCR comes from a male donor with ankylosing spondylitis. The rearrangement joins TRBV20-1 to TRBJ1-2; TRBD1 might be the D (6 bases). The CDR3 loop reads CSARTGLWVNYGYTF. The CDR3 DNA sequence: TGCAGTGCTAGGACAGGTCTCTGGGTTAACTATGGCTACACCTTC.